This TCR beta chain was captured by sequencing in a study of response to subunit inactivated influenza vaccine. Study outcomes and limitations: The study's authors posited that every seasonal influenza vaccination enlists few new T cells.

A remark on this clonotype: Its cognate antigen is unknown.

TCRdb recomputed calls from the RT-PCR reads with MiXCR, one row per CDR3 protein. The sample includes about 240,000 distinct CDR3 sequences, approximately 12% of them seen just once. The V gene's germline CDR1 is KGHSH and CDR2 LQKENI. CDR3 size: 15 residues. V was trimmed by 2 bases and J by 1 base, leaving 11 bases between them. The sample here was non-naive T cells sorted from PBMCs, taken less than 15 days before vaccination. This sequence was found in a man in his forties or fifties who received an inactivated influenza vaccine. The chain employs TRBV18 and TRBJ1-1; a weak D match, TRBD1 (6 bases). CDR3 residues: CASSPAGGGNTEAFF. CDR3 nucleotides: TGTGCCAGCTCACCAGCCGGGGGCGGGAACACTGAAGCTTTCTTT.